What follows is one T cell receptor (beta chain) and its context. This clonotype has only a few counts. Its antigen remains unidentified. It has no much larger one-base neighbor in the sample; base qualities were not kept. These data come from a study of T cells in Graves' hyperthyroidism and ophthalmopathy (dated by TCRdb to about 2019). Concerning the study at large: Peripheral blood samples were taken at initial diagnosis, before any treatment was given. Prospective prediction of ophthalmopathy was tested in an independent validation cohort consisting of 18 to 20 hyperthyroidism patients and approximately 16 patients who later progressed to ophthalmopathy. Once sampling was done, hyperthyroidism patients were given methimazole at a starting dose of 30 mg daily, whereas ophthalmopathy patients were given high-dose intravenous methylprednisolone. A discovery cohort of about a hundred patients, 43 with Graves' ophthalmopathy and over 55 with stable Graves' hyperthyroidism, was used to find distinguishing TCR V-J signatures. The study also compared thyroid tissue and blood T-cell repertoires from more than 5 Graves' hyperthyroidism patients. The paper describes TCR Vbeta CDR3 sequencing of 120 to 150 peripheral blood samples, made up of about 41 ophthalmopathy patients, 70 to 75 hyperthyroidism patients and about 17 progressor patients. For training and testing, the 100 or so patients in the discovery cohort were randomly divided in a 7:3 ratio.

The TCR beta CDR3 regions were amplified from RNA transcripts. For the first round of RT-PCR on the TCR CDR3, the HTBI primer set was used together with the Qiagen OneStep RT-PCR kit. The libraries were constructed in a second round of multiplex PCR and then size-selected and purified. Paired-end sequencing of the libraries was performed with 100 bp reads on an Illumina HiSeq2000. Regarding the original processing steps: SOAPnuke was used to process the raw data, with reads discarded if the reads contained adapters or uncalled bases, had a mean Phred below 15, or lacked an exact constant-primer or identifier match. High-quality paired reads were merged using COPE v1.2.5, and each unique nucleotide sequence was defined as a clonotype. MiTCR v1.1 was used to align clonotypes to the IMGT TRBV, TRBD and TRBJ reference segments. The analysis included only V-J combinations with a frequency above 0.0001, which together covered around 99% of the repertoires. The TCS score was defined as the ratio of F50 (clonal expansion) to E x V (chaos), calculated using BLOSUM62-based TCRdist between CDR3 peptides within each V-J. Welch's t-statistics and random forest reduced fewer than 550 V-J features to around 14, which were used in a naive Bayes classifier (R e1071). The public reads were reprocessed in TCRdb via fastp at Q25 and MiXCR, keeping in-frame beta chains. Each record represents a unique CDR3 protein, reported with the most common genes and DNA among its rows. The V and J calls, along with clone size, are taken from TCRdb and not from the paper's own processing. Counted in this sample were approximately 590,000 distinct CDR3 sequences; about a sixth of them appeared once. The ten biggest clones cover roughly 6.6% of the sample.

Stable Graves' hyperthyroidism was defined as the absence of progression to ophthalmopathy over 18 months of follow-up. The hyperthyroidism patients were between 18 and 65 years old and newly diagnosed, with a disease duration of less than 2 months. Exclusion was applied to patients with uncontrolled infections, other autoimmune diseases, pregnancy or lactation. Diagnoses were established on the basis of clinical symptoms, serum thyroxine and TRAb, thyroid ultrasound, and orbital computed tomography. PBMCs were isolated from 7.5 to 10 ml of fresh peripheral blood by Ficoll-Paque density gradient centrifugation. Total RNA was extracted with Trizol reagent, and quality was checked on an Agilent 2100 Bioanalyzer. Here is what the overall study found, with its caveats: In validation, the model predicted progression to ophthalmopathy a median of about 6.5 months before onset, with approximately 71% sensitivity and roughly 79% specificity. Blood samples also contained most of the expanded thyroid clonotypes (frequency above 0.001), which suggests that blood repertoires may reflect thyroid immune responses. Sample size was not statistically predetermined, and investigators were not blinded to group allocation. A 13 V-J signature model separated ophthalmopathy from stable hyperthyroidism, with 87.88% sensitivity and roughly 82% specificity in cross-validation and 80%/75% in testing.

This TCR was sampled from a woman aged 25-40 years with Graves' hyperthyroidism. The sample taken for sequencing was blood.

CDR3 protein: CASRPRLTSGEGTQYF. The DNA sequence follows: TGTGCCAGCAGACCCCGGTTGACTAGCGGAGAAGGGACCCAGTACTTC. The chain is made from TRBV27 and TRBJ2-5; 9 bases in the junction line up with TRBD2. The CDR3 holds 16 amino acids from the cysteine to the phenylalanine. Of the read, only the CDR3 DNA is kept; its 48 bases are in frame from base 1. The germline V and J ends show losses of 6 bases and 7 bases respectively, and no gene match explains 15 bases of the junction. CDR1 MNHEY and CDR2 SMNVEV were looked up in the germline V gene (reference sequence).